One and the same sample provided the 3 T cell receptor beta chains below, sequenced in a study of blood T cell repertoires in COVID-19. Data came from immunoSEQ multiplex PCR; TCRdb stores just in-frame clones and leaves some out. The data contain approximately 85,000 clones, around four fifths of them seen just once; the ten biggest clones take up roughly an eighth. The sequencing sample was made of peripheral blood. The receptors were sampled from a human donor in a cohort sampled during active COVID-19.

This rearrangement joins TRBV9 to TRBJ2-1; 7 bases map to TRBD2. There are 15 residues in the CDR3. The germline V gene has CDR1 SGDLS and CDR2 YYNGEE. V was pared by 0 bases and J by 11 bases, with 11 bases of the junction left unmatched. The CDR3 protein is CASSVGEGRERKQFF. The CDR3 DNA sequence: TGTGCCAGCAGCGTAGGGGAAGGGAGGGAAAGGAAGCAGTTCTTC.

This clone was observed a handful of times. The J gene is TRBJ2-3, the V gene TRBV7-3; the match to TRBD1 covers 8 bases. The trim removed 5 bases at V and 4 bases at J, leaving 5 bases unmatched. The CDR3 is 14 residues long. Germline V gives CDR1 SGHTA, CDR2 FQGTGA. CDR3 in amino acids: CASSRQGAADTQYF. DNA for the CDR3: TGTGCCAGCAGCAGGCAGGGGGCCGCAGATACGCAGTATTTT. Supplemented by reference TRBV7-3 and TRBJ2-3, the full variable domain reads GAGVSQTPSNKVTEKGKYVELRCDPISGHTALYWYRQSLGQGPEFLIYFQGTGAADDSGLPNDRFFAVRPEGSVSTLKIQRTERGDSAVYLCASSRQGAADTQYFGPGTRLTVL.

The J gene is TRBJ2-2, the V gene TRBV9, with no clear D. Germline V gene lookup returns CDR1 SGDLS and CDR2 YYNGEE. V dropped 4 bases and J dropped 6 bases, with 7 bases sitting between them. The length of the CDR3 is 12 residues. The CDR3 is CASSPPAGELFF. The CDR3 coding sequence is TGTGCCAGCAGCCCTCCGGCCGGGGAGCTGTTTTTT.